The 20 T cell receptor beta chains below were found in one sample sequenced in a study of blood T cell repertoires in COVID-19. Here immunoSEQ multiplex PCR was the method, and the copy in TCRdb shows in-frame clones only, minus some. The data show around 340,000 clones, more than 70% seen once. Sequenced sample: peripheral blood. The receptors stem from a woman aged 60 to 75 with COVID-19, enrolled during active disease.

This clone was seen just once. The chain has TRBV7-9 and TRBJ1-1; D is possibly TRBD1 (5 bases). The length of the CDR3 is 16 residues. V was cut by 1 base and J by 6 bases, with 18 bases left in between. The germline V gene has CDR1 SEHNR and CDR2 FQNEAQ (reference sequence). Here the CDR3 DNA reads TGTGCCAGCAGCTTAGGGTCCTGGGGCAGGGTGGCTGAAGCTTTCTTT. Its translation: CASSLGSWGRVAEAFF.

The rearrangement joins TRBV13 to TRBJ1-1; D remains ambiguous. Trimming took 6 bases from V and 1 from J, leaving 15 bases between them. CDR1 is PRHDT and CDR2 is FYEKMQ in the germline V gene (reference sequence). This CDR3 is 15 amino acids long. The CDR3, as DNA: TGTGCCAGCAGAACCAAGGCAGGCGAGAACACTGAAGCTTTCTTT. Protein: CASRTKAGENTEAFF.

This sequence joins TRBV11-2 and TRBJ1-3, with unresolved D. V shed 5 bases and J shed 0 bases, with 2 bases lying between them. CDR3 size: 12 residues. Germline CDR1 is SGHAT and CDR2 is FQNNGV. CDR3 coding DNA: TGTGCCAGCAGCCACTCTGGAAACACCATATATTTT. Amino acid sequence: CASSHSGNTIYF.

The chain links TRBV7-9 to TRBJ1-4; the D gene is possibly TRBD1 (5 bases). In germline, CDR1 is SEHNR, CDR2 FQNEAQ (reference sequence). Trimming left V 4 bases short and J 5 bases short, with 20 bases between. The CDR3 is 17 amino acids. CDR3 in DNA: TGTGCCAGCAGCTCGCCCCCCCAACAGGTCCTCAATGAAAAACTGTTTTTT. This sequence encodes CASSSPPQQVLNEKLFF.

The chain carries TRBV28 and TRBJ1-6, with D uncertain. Germline values: CDR1 MDHEN, CDR2 SYDVKM. The V end lost 6 bases, the J end lost 12 bases, and 12 bases lay between the germline ends. The CDR3 is 12 residues long. The CDR3: CASSPDRGPLHF. The CDR3 DNA is TGTGCCAGCAGCCCGGATCGCGGACCCCTCCACTTT.

In its sample, this clone was seen once. This chain connects TRBV7-2 to TRBJ1-2, with D perhaps TRBD1 (5 bases). CDR1 SGHTA and CDR2 FQGNSA come from the germline V gene. Between the trimmed V and J ends, which lost 6 bases and 0 bases, there was a span of 11 bases. There are 14 residues in the CDR3. CDR3: CASSTGPANYGYTF. CDR3 in DNA: TGTGCCAGCAGTACAGGTCCGGCTAACTATGGCTACACCTTC.

On this clone: Other DNA sequences within the sample encode an identical CDR3. Here the CDR3 DNA reads TGCGCCAGCAGCCCGGACAGGGATGGCTACACCTTC. As protein: CASSPDRDGYTF. The chain uses TRBV5-1 and TRBJ1-2; TRBD1 aligns across 8 bases. J lost 6 bases, V lost 4 bases, and 2 bases had no gene match. This CDR3 comprises 12 residues. Germline values: CDR1 SGHRS, CDR2 YFSETQ.

V and J are TRBV19 and TRBJ1-5; 8 nucleotides line up with TRBD1. V was clipped by 4 bases and J by 0 bases; unmatched bases: 8. Germline CDR1 LNHDA, CDR2 SQIVND (reference sequence). This CDR3 region has 17 residues. The CDR3 spells CASSTAGQDRSNQPQHF. CDR3 nucleotide sequence: TGTGCCAGTAGTACTGCGGGACAGGATCGTAGCAATCAGCCCCAGCATTTT.

This clone was recorded a few times. The chain combines TRBV28 with TRBJ2-1, with TRBD1 matching over 8 bases. The V gene end was trimmed by 5 bases and the J gene end by 9 bases; junction bases not matched to a gene: 12. Germline values: CDR1 MDHEN, CDR2 SYDVKM. The CDR3 consists of 15 residues. For the CDR3, the DNA is TGTGCCAGCAGTCTCGGACAGGGATGGAACAGTGAGCAGTTCTTC. It is translated as CASSLGQGWNSEQFF.

The chain joins TRBV6-5 to TRBJ1-6; D unresolved. Trimming removed 6 bases at V and 1 base at J, with 10 bases between. This CDR3 has 15 residues. Germline CDR1 MNHEY, CDR2 SVGAGI. The DNA of the CDR3 is TGTGCCAGCAGAGGAGGAGGGTCCTATAATTCACCCCTCCACTTT. It translates to CASRGGGSYNSPLHF.

This clone showed up just once. This chain links TRBV30 with TRBJ1-5; D gene unclear. The CDR3 loop spans 16 amino acids. Per germline, CDR1 GTSNPN and CDR2 SVGIG (reference sequence). Deletions cut 1 base from V and 11 bases from J, with 24 bases between. The CDR3: CAWSALWTGKSGAQHF. CDR3 sequence (DNA): TGTGCCTGGAGTGCTCTATGGACGGGGAAATCAGGTGCCCAGCATTTT.

This chain links TRBV2 with TRBJ2-1; possible D gene TRBD1, 5 bases. This CDR3 is built from 14 residues. The germline V and J ends were trimmed by 4 bases and 9 bases, with 16 bases remaining between them. Germline CDR1 and CDR2: SNHLY and FYNNEI. This CDR3 reads CASSGRQGLREQFF. CDR3 coding DNA: TGTGCCAGCAGTGGTCGCCAGGGATTACGTGAGCAGTTCTTC.

The V and J genes are TRBV7-8 and TRBJ2-1; TRBD2 aligns across 8 bases. The CDR3 is 17 residues long. Trimming took 0 bases from V and 8 from J; bases not matched to a gene: 12. Per germline, CDR1 SGHVS and CDR2 FQNEAQ. For the CDR3, the DNA is TGTGCCAGCAGCTTAGCCAGCGGGGGCGCGCCCAGCCATGAGCAGTTCTTC. Protein sequence: CASSLASGGAPSHEQFF.

The chain uses TRBV7-8 and TRBJ2-2; 7 bases agree with TRBD2. J lost 1 base, V lost 11 bases, and 13 bases had no gene match. Germline-derived CDR1 and CDR2 are SGHVS and FQNEAQ. CDR3 length: 16 residues. The CDR3 loop is CAGGGLLRQNTGELFF. CDR3 in DNA: TGTGCCGGGGGAGGGCTACTCCGCCAGAACACCGGGGAGCTGTTTTTT. The full variable domain, in which reference TRBV7-8 and TRBJ2-2 provide the parts outside the CDR3, is GAGVSQSPRYKVAKRGQDVALRCDPISGHVSLFWYQQALGQGPEFLTYFQNEAQLDKSGLPSDRFFAERPEGSVSTLKIQRTQQEDSAVYLCAGGGLLRQNTGELFFGEGSRLTVL.

This clone was recorded only once. The gene calls are TRBV28 and TRBJ1-2; TRBD1 aligns across 9 bases. Trimming took 1 base from V and 7 from J; bases not matched to a gene: 4. The CDR3 has 14 residues. The germline CDR1 and CDR2 sequences are MDHEN and SYDVKM. CDR3 loop: CASSLFGTGIGYTF. CDR3 DNA sequence: TGTGCCAGCAGTTTATTTGGGACAGGGATTGGCTACACCTTC.

This chain links TRBV5-5 with TRBJ2-1; 8 bases fit TRBD1. CDR3 size: 15 residues. The V segment lost 0 bases and the J segment 4 bases; nucleotides outside the gene matches: 3. Per the germline V gene, CDR1 is SGHKS and CDR2 is YYEKEE (reference sequence). CDR3 sequence reads: CASSLAGGEYNEQFF. The CDR3 nucleotides are TGTGCCAGCAGCTTGGCAGGGGGCGAGTACAATGAGCAGTTCTTC.

With regard to this clone: Other DNA sequences from this sample encode an identical CDR3 as well. This chain links TRBV5-1 with TRBJ2-5, with no clear D. This CDR3 has 11 residues. V was pared by 3 bases and J by 2 bases, with 2 bases between. Germline CDR1 SGHRS, CDR2 YFSETQ. CDR3 nucleotide sequence: TGCGCCAGCAGCTCTCAAGAGACCCAGTACTTC. Translating gives CASSSQETQYF.

J is TRBJ1-1 and V is TRBV5-6; 8 bases map to TRBD1. The CDR3 covers 15 residues. The V segment lost 4 bases and the J segment 7 bases; nucleotides outside the gene matches: 12. Germline V gives CDR1 SGHDT, CDR2 YYEEEE. The DNA for the CDR3 is TGTGCCAGCAGCAAACGACAGGGGCGGCTCGGTGAAGCTTTCTTT. This sequence encodes CASSKRQGRLGEAFF.

V is TRBV28 and J is TRBJ1-1, with 8 bases identical to TRBD1. Trimming removed 6 bases from V and 5 bases from J; junction bases left unmatched: 11. CDR3 length equals 15 residues. Germline CDR1 MDHEN, CDR2 SYDVKM. DNA of the CDR3: TGTGCCAGCAGAGCCTCCCAGGGGGCTGGTACTGAAGCTTTCTTT. This gives the protein CASRASQGAGTEAFF.

This chain connects TRBV7-9 to TRBJ2-3, with D possibly matching TRBD2 (5 bases). The CDR3 is 14 amino acids. The V end lost 6 bases, the J end lost 3 bases, and 13 bases lay between the germline ends. Germline CDR1 reads SEHNR; CDR2 reads FQNEAQ (reference sequence). The CDR3 coding sequence is TGTGCCAGCAGTCTAAACGGGGAAACAGATACGCAGTATTTT. Amino acids: CASSLNGETDTQYF.